The next 30 T cell receptor beta chains were all read from a single sample in a study of blood T cell repertoires in COVID-19. Clones were sequenced by immunoSEQ multiplex PCR, and TCRdb holds only the in-frame ones, with some missing. The table includes 130,000 to 150,000 clones, 88% detected once. Sequencing was performed on PBMCs or T cells enriched from blood (not recorded which). All receptors derive from a woman aged 25 to 45 with acute COVID-19.

As to this clone: This same CDR3 is encoded by further DNA sequences in the sample. The chain couples TRBV7-8 to TRBJ1-1; D perhaps matches TRBD1 (6 bases). The CDR3 runs to 15 residues. V lost 2 bases and J lost 0, with 10 bases in between. In germline, CDR1 is SGHVS, CDR2 FQNEAQ. The CDR3 DNA is TGTGCCAGCAGCTTATCAGGGGCCTTGAACACTGAAGCTTTCTTT. It codes for CASSLSGALNTEAFF. The whole variable domain, remainder taken from reference TRBV7-8 and TRBJ1-1, is GAGVSQSPRYKVAKRGQDVALRCDPISGHVSLFWYQQALGQGPEFLTYFQNEAQLDKSGLPSDRFFAERPEGSVSTLKIQRTQQEDSAVYLCASSLSGALNTEAFFGQGTRLTVV.

The V and J genes are TRBV30 and TRBJ1-2; TRBD1 is a possible D gene (5 bases). Germline lookup yields CDR1 GTSNPN and CDR2 SVGIG (reference sequence). The CDR3 runs to 13 residues. Trimming stripped 5 bases from V and 5 bases from J, with 15 bases between. Here the CDR3 reads CAWDPGEGYGYTF. As DNA, the CDR3 is TGTGCCTGGGACCCGGGGGAGGGGTATGGCTACACCTTC.

This rearrangement joins TRBV9 to TRBJ2-7, with D perhaps matching TRBD1 (6 bases). Germline assignment: CDR1 SGDLS and CDR2 YYNGEE. The CDR3 is 13 residues long. Trimming took off 3 bases at V and 3 bases at J, with 10 bases between the two ends. The CDR3 reads CASSAGHNYEQYF. CDR3 DNA sequence: TGTGCCAGCAGCGCGGGACACAACTACGAGCAGTACTTC.

Comment on this clone: This sample includes further DNA sequences coding for the same CDR3. The J gene is TRBJ1-2, the V gene TRBV28; D is uncertain. Trimming pared 3 bases from V and 5 bases from J, leaving 7 bases between. CDR3 length equals 12 residues. Germline loops: CDR1 MDHEN, CDR2 SYDVKM. The CDR3 region is CASSFGGYGYTF. DNA for the CDR3: TGTGCCAGCAGTTTCGGAGGATATGGCTACACCTTC.

The rearrangement links TRBV6-2 or TRBV6-3 to TRBJ1-2, with a weak D call TRBD1 (6 bases). Trimming pared 5 bases from V and 2 bases from J, leaving 12 bases between. This CDR3 is 14 amino acids long. The germline V gene encodes CDR1 MNHEY and CDR2 SVGEGT. This chain's CDR3 is CASSLGGQNYGYTF. The CDR3 DNA follows: TGTGCCAGCAGTCTCGGCGGACAGAACTATGGCTACACCTTC.

The V gene is TRBV12-3 or TRBV12-4, the J gene TRBJ2-1; tentative D call: TRBD2 (5 bases). The V end lost 6 bases, the J end lost 5 bases, and 11 bases lay between the germline ends. CDR3 size: 13 residues. The CDR3 loop reads CASRERKDNEQFF. CDR3 nucleotides: TGTGCCAGCAGAGAGCGGAAAGACAATGAGCAGTTCTTC.

The J gene is TRBJ2-3, the V gene TRBV7-8; D is possibly TRBD2 (5 bases). Germline loops: CDR1 SGHVS, CDR2 FQNEAQ. The V gene lost 5 bases and the J gene lost 3 bases, with 21 bases spanning the gap. The CDR3 runs 17 residues. This chain's CDR3 is CASSPYEQTTFTDTQYF. The CDR3 region has the DNA TGTGCCAGCAGCCCATATGAACAGACTACATTTACAGATACGCAGTATTTT.

The CDR3 DNA is TGTGCCATCAGTGAGTCCGGCGGGGCGACCTACGAGCAGTACTTC. Protein: CAISESGGATYEQYF. The V and J genes are TRBV10-3 and TRBJ2-7; D may be TRBD2 (6 bases). This CDR3 has 15 residues. CDR1 is ENHRY and CDR2 is SYGVKD in the germline V gene. Trimming shortened V by 0 bases and J by 2 bases, and 11 bases separated the two germline ends.

The chain uses TRBV2 and TRBJ2-4, with 7 bases aligning to TRBD2. The V gene end was trimmed by 3 bases and the J gene end by 0 bases; junction bases not matched to a gene: 2. Germline values: CDR1 SNHLY, CDR2 FYNNEI. This CDR3 is 15 amino acids long. The chain's CDR3 is CASSDGRGAKNIQYF. The CDR3 nucleotides are TGTGCCAGCAGTGATGGGAGGGGAGCCAAAAACATTCAGTACTTC. The full variable domain, completed using reference TRBV2 and TRBJ2-4, is EPEVTQTPSHQVTQMGQEVILRCVPISNHLYFYWYRQILGQKVEFLVSFYNNEISEKSEIFDDQFSVERPDGSNFTLKIRSTKLEDSAMYFCASSDGRGAKNIQYFGAGTRLSVL.

The chain is built from TRBV7-8 and TRBJ2-1; no firm D call. The CDR3 contains 15 residues. Trimming shortened V by 1 base and J by 6 bases, and 13 bases separated the two germline ends. Per germline, CDR1 SGHVS and CDR2 FQNEAQ. CDR3 loop: CASSLELVEFNEQFF. Written as DNA, the CDR3 is TGTGCCAGCAGCTTAGAACTGGTAGAATTCAATGAGCAGTTCTTC.

This chain uses TRBV18 with TRBJ2-1; 7 bases align to TRBD2. CDR3 length equals 14 residues. Germline V gene data show CDR1 as KGHSH and CDR2 as LQKENI. Trimming removed 6 bases from V and 4 bases from J; junction bases left unmatched: 6. The CDR3 DNA reads as TGTGCCAGCTCGCCTAGCGGCCAGTACAATGAGCAGTTCTTC. Translating it yields CASSPSGQYNEQFF. The whole variable domain, remainder taken from reference TRBV18 and TRBJ2-1, is NAGVMQNPRHLVRRRGQEARLRCSPMKGHSHVYWYRQLPEEGLKFMVYLQKENIIDESGMPKERFSAEFPKEGPSILRIQQVVRGDSAAYFCASSPSGQYNEQFFGPGTRLTVL.

This chain uses TRBV4-3 with TRBJ2-7; D perhaps matches TRBD1 (5 bases). The CDR3 has 17 amino acids. The V gene's germline CDR1 is LGHNA and CDR2 YSLEER. V was trimmed by 0 bases and J by 5 bases, leaving 20 bases between them. CDR3 DNA sequence: TGCGCCAGCAGCCAAGAGTATACCAGGGCAGAAAGGGACGAGCAGTACTTC. Translated: CASSQEYTRAERDEQYF.

The chain combines TRBV9 with TRBJ2-1, with 10 positions matching TRBD2. The CDR3 consists of 17 residues. Trimming removed 4 bases from V and 6 bases from J; junction bases left unmatched: 13. Per the germline V gene, CDR1 is SGDLS and CDR2 is YYNGEE. The CDR3 nucleotides are TGTGCCAGCAGCCAGGAGTTGAGCGGGAGGGCCCGCAATGAGCAGTTCTTC. Translated, it gives CASSQELSGRARNEQFF.

The chain couples TRBV7-9 to TRBJ1-4; D not certain. Looked up from germline, CDR1 is SEHNR and CDR2 is FQNEAQ (reference sequence). Between the trimmed V and J ends, which lost 4 bases and 6 bases, there was a span of 21 bases. The CDR3 length is 17 residues. CDR3 loop: CASSSPGYSREDEKLFF. The CDR3 DNA reads TGTGCCAGCAGCTCCCCGGGGTACTCGAGGGAAGATGAAAAACTGTTTTTT.

This chain links TRBV6-5 with TRBJ1-1, with TRBD1 matching 7 bases. Trimming cost V 6 bases and J 1 base; bases outside gene matches: 8. The CDR3 contains 15 residues. Germline V gene sequence: CDR1 MNHEY, CDR2 SVGAGI. This CDR3 is CASRPPGTENTEAFF. The CDR3, as DNA: TGTGCCAGCAGACCGCCCGGGACAGAGAACACTGAAGCTTTCTTT.

The rearrangement links TRBV7-2 to TRBJ1-1; a possible D gene is TRBD1 (6 bases). Germline loops: CDR1 SGHTA, CDR2 FQGNSA. V gave up 1 base and J gave up 8 bases, with 17 bases separating them. The CDR3 length is 15 residues. The CDR3 region has the DNA TGTGCCAGCAGCTTAGATAGTTCTGTGGGGGCGGAAGCTTTCTTT. Translation: CASSLDSSVGAEAFF.

At least ten counts were recorded for this clone. The genes are TRBV28 and TRBJ1-2; TRBD1 matches 10 bases. This CDR3 comprises 15 residues. The ends lost 3 bases at V and 7 bases at J; junction bases unmatched: 8. Per the germline V gene, CDR1 is MDHEN and CDR2 is SYDVKM. CDR3 DNA: TGTGCCAGCAGTTTCCTGACAGGGGGCAGTGTTGGCTACACCTTC. The encoded protein is CASSFLTGGSVGYTF.

This clone was recorded a few times. The J gene is TRBJ1-1, the V gene TRBV6-2 or TRBV6-3; the D gene is possibly TRBD1 (6 bases). The CDR3 is made up of 17 amino acids. Germline V gives CDR1 MNHEY, CDR2 SVGEGT. With 2 bases removed from V and 4 bases from J, the gap between germline ends came to 20 bases. The CDR3 sequence is CASSYATGSSLFTEAFF. As DNA, the CDR3 is TGTGCCAGCAGTTACGCGACAGGTAGTTCCCTATTCACTGAAGCTTTCTTT.

V is TRBV6-5 and J is TRBJ1-1; D is ambiguous. V lost 2 bases, J lost 0 bases, and 10 bases lay in between. Germline V gene data show CDR1 as MNHEY and CDR2 as SVGAGI. The CDR3 has 15 amino acids. As DNA, the CDR3 is TGTGCCAGCAGTTACACAGCTAAAGTGAACACTGAAGCTTTCTTT. Amino acids: CASSYTAKVNTEAFF.

This clone was seen only once. The chain carries TRBV15 and TRBJ1-1; 9 bases align to TRBD1. CDR1 LNHNV and CDR2 YYDKDF come from the germline V gene (reference sequence). There are 14 residues in the CDR3. V was clipped by 6 bases and J by 1 base; unmatched bases: 3. In DNA, the CDR3 is TGTGCCACCAGGGACAGGGGTTCGAACACTGAAGCTTTCTTT. Its protein is CATRDRGSNTEAFF. Full variable domain (rest looked up from reference TRBV15 and TRBJ1-1): DAMVIQNPRYQVTQFGKPVTLSCSQTLNHNVMYWYQQKSSQAPKLLFHYYDKDFNNEADTPDNFQSRRPNTSFCFLDIRSPGLGDTAMYLCATRDRGSNTEAFFGQGTRLTVV.

The DNA of the CDR3 is TGCGCCAGCAGCTTGAATCAGAACACTGAAGCTTTCTTT. Translated, it gives CASSLNQNTEAFF. The J gene is TRBJ1-1, the V gene TRBV5-1; D gene uncertain. Trimming removed 1 base at V and 1 base at J, with 5 bases between. The length of the CDR3 is 13 residues. Germline-derived CDR1 and CDR2 are SGHRS and YFSETQ.

DNA for the CDR3: TGTGCCAGTAGTAACCTCCCCGGTTCACCCCTCCACTTT. Protein sequence: CASSNLPGSPLHF. The V call is TRBV19, the J call TRBJ1-6; no clear D gene. The CDR3 totals 13 residues. V shed 4 bases and J shed 9 bases, with 10 bases lying between them. Germline V gives CDR1 LNHDA, CDR2 SQIVND (reference sequence).

The chain joins TRBV2 to TRBJ1-6, with a tentative D call TRBD1 (6 bases). Trimming took off 6 bases at V and 7 bases at J, with 16 bases between the two ends. This CDR3 comprises 15 residues. The germline CDR1 and CDR2 sequences are SNHLY and FYNNEI. CDR3 protein: CASSTTGWGNSPLHF. The CDR3 DNA follows: TGTGCCAGCAGCACCACAGGGTGGGGGAATTCACCCCTCCACTTT.

The chain recombines TRBV5-4 with TRBJ2-7; D is perhaps TRBD1 (6 bases). The CDR3 has 14 amino acids. Germline V gives CDR1 SGHNT, CDR2 YYREEE (reference sequence). The germline V and J ends were trimmed by 4 bases and 2 bases, with 13 bases remaining between them. The CDR3 spells CASSAAQGTYEQYF. The CDR3 nucleotides are TGTGCCAGCAGCGCCGCCCAGGGGACCTACGAGCAGTACTTC.

The rearrangement joins TRBV27 to TRBJ2-1, with 8 bases aligning to TRBD2. CDR1 and CDR2 from the germline V gene are MNHEY and SMNVEV (reference sequence). The CDR3 is 16 amino acids. V gave up 7 bases and J gave up 12 bases; unmatched junction bases: 20. As DNA, the CDR3 is TGTGCCAGCACAACCGTCCGGGAAAGCGGGAGCGAGTGGCAGTTCTTC. The encoded protein is CASTTVRESGSEWQFF.

This chain connects TRBV27 to TRBJ2-1; 9 positions match TRBD2. The CDR3 consists of 19 residues. Germline trimming cut 6 bases from V and 0 bases from J; bases unmatched to any gene: 15. CDR1 and CDR2 from the germline V gene are MNHEY and SMNVEV (reference sequence). CDR3 amino acids: CASRPKGSSGNPSYNEQFF. CDR3 DNA sequence: TGTGCCAGCAGACCGAAGGGTTCTAGCGGGAATCCCTCCTACAATGAGCAGTTCTTC.

V is TRBV11-1 and J is TRBJ1-6, with a tentative D call TRBD1 (5 bases). The CDR3 runs 14 residues. V dropped 7 bases and J dropped 7 bases, with 14 bases sitting between them. Germline V lookup: CDR1 SGHAT, CDR2 FQDESV (reference sequence). The CDR3 nucleotides read TGTGCCAGCACATTCTCGACAGTCAATTCACCCCTCCACTTT. Its translation is CASTFSTVNSPLHF.

The chain joins TRBV5-5 to TRBJ1-1; D unclear. Germline loops: CDR1 SGHKS, CDR2 YYEKEE (reference sequence). There are 14 residues in the CDR3. Deletions cut 0 bases from V and 1 base from J, with 7 bases between. The CDR3 DNA follows: TGTGCCAGCAGCTTGGATCGGGGGAACACTGAAGCTTTCTTT. This encodes CASSLDRGNTEAFF.

This chain links TRBV6-5 with TRBJ2-3; 11 nucleotides align to TRBD1. The CDR3 consists of 15 residues. Germline assignment: CDR1 MNHEY and CDR2 SVGAGI. J lost 2 bases, V lost 4 bases, and 2 bases had no gene match. The CDR3 DNA sequence: TGTGCCAGCAGTTGGACAGGGGGCCCCACAGATACGCAGTATTTT. Its translation: CASSWTGGPTDTQYF.

In the case of this clone: Additional DNA sequences in this sample encode the identical CDR3. The chain couples TRBV7-3 to TRBJ2-7; D might be TRBD2 (6 bases). The V end lost 2 bases, the J end lost 2 bases, and 7 bases lay between the germline ends. The CDR3 loop spans 13 amino acids. The germline gives CDR1 SGHTA, CDR2 FQGTGA. CDR3 nucleotide sequence: TGTGCCAGCAGCTTAGGGGGGACCTACGAGCAGTACTTC. Translation gives CASSLGGTYEQYF.